This T cell receptor (beta chain) was observed in a study of control samples from healthy donors and cancer patients. Produced via immunoSEQ multiplex PCR; TCRdb's table is partial and in-frame only. This table holds approximately 100,000 clones, around 89% found once. CDR1 is DFQATT, CDR2 SNEGSKA, per germline (reference sequence). The CDR3 contains 10 residues. Trimming stripped 3 bases from V and 3 bases from J, with 2 bases between. This clone was detected a few times. The receptor was derived from a woman in her fifties or sixties in good health. Sequences were obtained from blood. V gene TRBV20-1 combines with J gene TRBJ1-1; D uncertain. This CDR3 is CSASHTEAFF. The CDR3, as DNA: TGCAGTGCTAGCCACACTGAAGCTTTCTTT.